A selection of T cell receptor beta chains follows, all from one sample in a study of T cell responses to AZD1222 COVID-19 vaccine. The protocol was immunoSEQ multiplex PCR, while the TCRdb copy is restricted to in-frame clones and leaves out a portion. Here the sample spans roughly 120,000 clones, 80% to 90% being singletons. The source material was peripheral blood, sampled 28 days after the second AZD1222 dose. These receptors came from an adult who received the AZD1222 COVID-19 vaccine. Both conserved end residues are part of each CDR3. A D gene is named only where the DNA matches it firmly. Clone size appears in some rows only: once, few, many, or a class for an expanded clone.

d_call: .; j_call: TRBJ1-1; v_call: TRBV28; clone_size: .; cdr3_aa: CASTDVMNTEAFF; cdr3_nt: TGTGCCAGCACGGACGTCATGAACACTGAAGCTTTCTTT
d_call: .; j_call: TRBJ2-7; v_call: TRBV6-5; clone_size: .; cdr3_aa: CASSYSETSTYEQYF; cdr3_nt: TGTGCCAGCAGTTACTCCGAGACATCAACCTACGAGCAGTACTTC
d_call: TRBD2; j_call: TRBJ2-2; v_call: TRBV3-1/TRBV3-2; clone_size: .; cdr3_aa: CASSPLAGGDTGELFF; cdr3_nt: TGTGCCAGCAGCCCCCTCGCGGGAGGGGACACCGGGGAGCTGTTTTTT
d_call: .; j_call: TRBJ1-2; v_call: TRBV12-3/TRBV12-4; clone_size: .; cdr3_aa: CASSLGEDYGYTF; cdr3_nt: TGTGCCAGCAGTTTGGGGGAGGACTATGGCTACACCTTC
d_call: .; j_call: TRBJ2-3; v_call: TRBV6-5; clone_size: few; cdr3_aa: CASISTLTDTQYF; cdr3_nt: TGTGCCAGCATTTCAACTTTAACAGATACGCAGTATTTT
d_call: .; j_call: TRBJ1-1; v_call: TRBV29-1; clone_size: .; cdr3_aa: CSVDGNTEAFF; cdr3_nt: TGCAGCGTTGATGGCAACACTGAAGCTTTCTTT
d_call: .; j_call: TRBJ2-2; v_call: TRBV7-8; clone_size: .; cdr3_aa: CASNNRGGYTGELFF; cdr3_nt: TGTGCCAGCAACAACAGGGGGGGATACACCGGGGAGCTGTTTTTT
d_call: TRBD1; j_call: TRBJ1-1; v_call: TRBV6-2/TRBV6-3; clone_size: .; cdr3_aa: CASGRTGGGTEAFF; cdr3_nt: TGTGCCAGCGGCCGGACAGGAGGCGGCACTGAAGCTTTCTTT
d_call: TRBD1; j_call: TRBJ1-2; v_call: TRBV12-3/TRBV12-4; clone_size: few; cdr3_aa: CASSRDSRYGYTF; cdr3_nt: TGTGCCAGCAGCCGGGACAGCCGCTATGGCTACACCTTC
d_call: TRBD2; j_call: TRBJ2-1; v_call: TRBV19; clone_size: .; cdr3_aa: CASSSLAAYNEQFF; cdr3_nt: TGTGCCAGTAGTTCGCTAGCGGCCTACAATGAGCAGTTCTTC
d_call: .; j_call: TRBJ1-1; v_call: TRBV12-2; clone_size: .; cdr3_aa: CASRSSYPYGALNTEAFF; cdr3_nt: TGTGCAAGTCGCTCCAGTTATCCGTACGGGGCCCTGAACACTGAAGCTTTCTTT
d_call: .; j_call: TRBJ1-1; v_call: TRBV18; clone_size: .; cdr3_aa: CASSPGRGGNTEAFF; cdr3_nt: TGTGCCAGCTCACCAGGGAGAGGGGGGAACACTGAAGCTTTCTTT
d_call: .; j_call: TRBJ1-2; v_call: TRBV29-1; clone_size: .; cdr3_aa: CSVVGTDNYGYTF; cdr3_nt: TGCAGCGTTGTAGGCACAGATAACTATGGCTACACCTTC
d_call: TRBD1; j_call: TRBJ2-7; v_call: TRBV18; clone_size: .; cdr3_aa: CASSTGQGPYEQYF; cdr3_nt: TGTGCCAGCTCTACGGGACAGGGTCCCTACGAGCAGTACTTC
d_call: TRBD2; j_call: TRBJ2-1; v_call: TRBV11-2; clone_size: .; cdr3_aa: CASSLRGSGRRPVNEQFF; cdr3_nt: TGTGCCAGCAGCTTAAGGGGGAGCGGGAGGCGTCCCGTCAATGAGCAGTTCTTC